The sequence of this TCR beta chain was determined in a study of blood T cell repertoires in COVID-19. Across the whole study: From the United States, Italy and Spain came samples of acute and convalescent COVID-19. PBMCs, B-cell-depleted T cells, or T cells provided the cDNA or gDNA that made up the material.

The CDR3 runs to 16 residues. Germline V gene lookup returns CDR1 ENHRY and CDR2 SYGVKD. V dropped 3 bases and J dropped 8; count of bases not matched to a gene: 8. Authors' methods: Reference gene primer amplification in the assay estimated nucleated cell counts. The repertoire was sequenced with immunoSEQ multiplex PCR; TCRdb's copy has only in-frame clones and lacks some. V and J calls and clone size come straight from that table; D and trimming were deduced from the DNA. The sample holds 120,000 or so clones, about 82% seen once. The clonotype originates from a man in his sixties with active or convalescent COVID-19. Sequenced input: peripheral blood. The gene calls are TRBV10-3 and TRBJ2-1; TRBD2 agrees at 12 bases. CDR3 coding DNA: TGTGCCATCAGTGAAGGACTAGCGGGGCAGTCGGATGAGCAGTTCTTC. This codes for CAISEGLAGQSDEQFF.